This T cell receptor (beta chain) was captured by sequencing in a study of Graves' ophthalmopathy and Graves' hyperthyroidism (dated by TCRdb to 2017 to 2018). General notes on the study: Peripheral blood was collected at initial diagnosis, before any treatment. An independent validation cohort was composed of roughly 18 hyperthyroidism patients and 17 patients who later progressed from hyperthyroidism to ophthalmopathy. TCR beta repertoire signatures were used to distinguish Graves' ophthalmopathy from Graves' hyperthyroidism and to predict progression to ophthalmopathy. To explore V-J signatures that separate ophthalmopathy from hyperthyroidism, a discovery set of 100 patients was enrolled, consisting of approximately 44 with ophthalmopathy and around 57 with stable hyperthyroidism. In total, 135 blood samples were TCR-sequenced: fewer than 50 ophthalmopathy, 75 hyperthyroidism and roughly 17 hyperthyroidism-to-ophthalmopathy patients. Following sample collection, hyperthyroidism patients were given methimazole at a starting dose of 30 mg daily, and ophthalmopathy patients were given high-dose intravenous methylprednisolone. T-cell repertoires of thyroid tissue and blood were compared in over five hyperthyroidism patients.

Study-wide findings and limitations: Most of the expanded thyroid clonotypes with a frequency above 0.001 were also detected in blood, and it was suggested that the thyroid immune response may be reflected by blood repertoires. In cross-validation, the 13-signature model distinguished ophthalmopathy from stable hyperthyroidism with approximately 85% sensitivity and just under 84% specificity, and in the test set the corresponding values were around 78% and 73%. In validation, the model predicted ophthalmopathy progression with more than 70% sensitivity and 72.22% specificity; about a dozen predicted patients were CT-confirmed with GO in a median of approximately six months. Sample size was not statistically predetermined, and group allocation was not concealed from the investigators.

This clonotype was counted ten times or more. The antigen this receptor binds is unknown. One base away there is no much larger clone; base qualities are not given. TCR beta CDR3 regions were amplified from RNA transcripts for repertoire sequencing. The first round of RT-PCR was done with HTBI primers and the Qiagen OneStep RT-PCR kit, and was followed by a second round of multiplex PCR, then size selection and purification. Sequencing of the libraries was carried out on an Illumina HiSeq2000 in paired-end mode with 100 bp reads. The published analysis was carried out like this. SOAPnuke was used for read processing, and reads with adapters, uncalled bases, a mean Phred below 15, or no exact constant-primer or identifier match were discarded. COPE v1.2.5 was used to merge high-quality paired reads. Each unique nucleotide sequence was defined as a clonotype, and clonotypes were aligned to IMGT TRB V, D and J references with MiTCR v1.1. Only V-J combinations with frequency above 0.0001 were analysed, covering 99% to 99.2% of repertoires. For each V-J combination, a TCR clonal expansion and chaos score was defined as the ratio of F50 clonal expansion to chaos observed in the TCRdist matrix. Features were reduced by Welch's t-statistics and random forest to around 14 V-J combinations, which fed a naive Bayes classifier. The similarity between thyroid and blood repertoires was quantified using the Morisita-Horn index. TCRdb itself trimmed the public reads at Q25 with fastp, ran MiXCR and retained productive beta chains. Every distinct CDR3 protein forms one entry, paired with its most common genes and DNA. TCRdb assigned the V and J calls; the authors' analysis was not used. For this sample there are some 250,000 distinct CDR3 sequences; 45% appear just once. The ten largest clones take up roughly half of the sample.

Ophthalmopathy patients had moderately to severely active disease, Clinical Activity Score of at least 3, NOSPECS grade of at least 4, and disease duration under 3 months. Patients were excluded if they had other autoimmune diseases, uncontrolled infections, pregnancy or lactation. Diagnosis relied on clinical symptoms, serum thyroxine, TRAb, thyroid ultrasound and orbital computed tomography. Ficoll-Paque density gradient centrifugation was used to isolate PBMCs from about 9 ml of fresh peripheral blood. Total RNA was extracted using Trizol reagent, and RNA quality was checked on an Agilent 2100 Bioanalyzer. As encoded in the germline V gene, CDR1 is SQVTM while CDR2 is ANQGSEA. From its cysteine to its phenylalanine, the CDR3 spans 14 amino acids. The CDR3 DNA has 42 bases and is translated from base 1. The junction shows trimming of 2 bases on V and 3 bases on J, plus 13 bases between the germline ends.

What was sequenced was peripheral blood. This TCR was sampled from an adult man with Graves' ophthalmopathy. The chain was built from TRBV29-1 and TRBJ1-2; TRBD1 might be the D gene, on 5 matching bases. The DNA sequence is as follows: TGCAGCGTTGAAATGGTTCAGGGACACTATGGCTACACCTTC. Translated, it reads CSVEMVQGHYGYTF.